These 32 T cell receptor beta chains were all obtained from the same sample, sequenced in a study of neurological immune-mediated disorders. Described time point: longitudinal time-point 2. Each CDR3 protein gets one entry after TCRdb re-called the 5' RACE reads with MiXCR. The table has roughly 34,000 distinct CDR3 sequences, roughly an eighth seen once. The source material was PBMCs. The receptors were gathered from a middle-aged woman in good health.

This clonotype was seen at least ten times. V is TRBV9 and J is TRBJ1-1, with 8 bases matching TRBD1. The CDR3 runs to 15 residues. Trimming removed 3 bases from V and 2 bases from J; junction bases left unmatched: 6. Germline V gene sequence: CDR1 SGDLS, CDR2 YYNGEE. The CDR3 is CASSEFGTGNTEAFF. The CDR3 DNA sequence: TGTGCCAGCAGCGAATTTGGGACAGGAAACACTGAAGCTTTCTTT.

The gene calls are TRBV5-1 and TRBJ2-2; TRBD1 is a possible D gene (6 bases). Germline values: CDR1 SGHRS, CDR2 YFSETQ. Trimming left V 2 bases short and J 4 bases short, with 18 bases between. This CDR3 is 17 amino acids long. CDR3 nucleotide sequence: TGCGCCAGCAGCTTCGGGCACCTCACAGGGTTCACCGGGGAGCTGTTTTTT. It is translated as CASSFGHLTGFTGELFF.

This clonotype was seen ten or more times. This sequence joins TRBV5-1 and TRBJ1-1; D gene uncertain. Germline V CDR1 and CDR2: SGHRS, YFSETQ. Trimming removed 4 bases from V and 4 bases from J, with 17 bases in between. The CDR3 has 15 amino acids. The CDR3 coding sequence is TGCGCCAGCAGCCCCGGCAACGCCGAGGGCACTGAAGCTTTCTTT. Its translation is CASSPGNAEGTEAFF.

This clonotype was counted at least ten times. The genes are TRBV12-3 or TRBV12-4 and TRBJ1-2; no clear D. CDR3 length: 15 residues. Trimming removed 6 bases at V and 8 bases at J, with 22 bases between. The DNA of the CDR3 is TGTGCCAGCAGGGAATACAACAGCCTCAGAGGGGGCTACACCTTC. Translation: CASREYNSLRGGYTF.

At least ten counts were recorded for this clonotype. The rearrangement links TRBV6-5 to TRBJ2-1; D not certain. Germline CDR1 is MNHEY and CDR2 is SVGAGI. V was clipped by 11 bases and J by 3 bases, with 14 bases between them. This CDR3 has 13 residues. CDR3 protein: CASSPAVYNEQFF. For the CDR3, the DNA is TGTGCCTCCTCTCCGGCAGTCTACAATGAGCAGTTCTTC.

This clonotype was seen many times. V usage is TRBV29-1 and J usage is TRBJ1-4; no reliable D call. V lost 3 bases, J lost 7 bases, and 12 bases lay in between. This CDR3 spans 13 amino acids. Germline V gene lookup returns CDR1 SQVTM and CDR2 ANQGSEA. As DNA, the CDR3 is TGCAGCGTTGACGGGAACGGGAGTGAAAAACTGTTTTTT. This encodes CSVDGNGSEKLFF. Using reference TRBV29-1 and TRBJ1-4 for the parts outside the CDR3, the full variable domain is SAVISQKPSRDICQRGTSLTIQCQVDSQVTMMFWYRQQPGQSLTLIATANQGSEATYESGFVIDKFPISRPNLTFSTLTVSNMSPEDSSIYLCSVDGNGSEKLFFGSGTQLSVL.

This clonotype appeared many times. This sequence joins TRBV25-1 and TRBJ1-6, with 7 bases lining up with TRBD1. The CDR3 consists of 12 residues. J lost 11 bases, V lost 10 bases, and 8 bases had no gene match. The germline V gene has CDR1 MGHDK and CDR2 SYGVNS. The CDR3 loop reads CATRQGITPLHF. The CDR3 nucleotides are TGTGCCACCCGACAGGGTATCACACCCCTCCACTTT.

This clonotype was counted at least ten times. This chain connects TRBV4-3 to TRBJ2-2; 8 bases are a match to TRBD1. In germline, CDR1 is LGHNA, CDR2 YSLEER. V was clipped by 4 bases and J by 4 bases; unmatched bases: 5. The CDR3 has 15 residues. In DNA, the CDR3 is TGCGCCAGCAGCCGGCAGGGGGCAATCACCGGGGAGCTGTTTTTT. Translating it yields CASSRQGAITGELFF.

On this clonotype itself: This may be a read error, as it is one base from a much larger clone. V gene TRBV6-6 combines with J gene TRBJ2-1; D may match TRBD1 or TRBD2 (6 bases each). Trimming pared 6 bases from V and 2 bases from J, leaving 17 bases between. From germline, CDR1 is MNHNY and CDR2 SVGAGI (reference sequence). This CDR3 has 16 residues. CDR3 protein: CASRANIGGAYNEQFF. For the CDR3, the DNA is TGTGCCAGCAGAGCAAATATCGGGGGCGCCTACAATGAGCAGTTCTTC.

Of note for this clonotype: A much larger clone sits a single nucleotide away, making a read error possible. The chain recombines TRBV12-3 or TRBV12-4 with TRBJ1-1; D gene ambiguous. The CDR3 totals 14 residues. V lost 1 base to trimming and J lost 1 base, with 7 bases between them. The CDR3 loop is CASSLEEENTEAFF. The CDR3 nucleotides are TGTGCCAGCAGTTTAGAAGAGGAGAACACTGAAGCTTTCTTT.

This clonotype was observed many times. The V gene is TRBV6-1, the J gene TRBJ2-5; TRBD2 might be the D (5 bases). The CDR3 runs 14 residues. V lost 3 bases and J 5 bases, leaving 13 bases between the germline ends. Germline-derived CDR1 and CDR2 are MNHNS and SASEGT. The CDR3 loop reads CASSDGVFRETQYF. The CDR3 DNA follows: TGTGCCAGCAGTGACGGGGTTTTTAGGGAGACCCAGTACTTC.

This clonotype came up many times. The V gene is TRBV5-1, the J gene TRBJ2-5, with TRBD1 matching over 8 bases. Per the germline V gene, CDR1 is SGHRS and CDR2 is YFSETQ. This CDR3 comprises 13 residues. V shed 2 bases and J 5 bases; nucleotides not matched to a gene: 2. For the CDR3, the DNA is TGCGCCAGCAGCTTCGGACAGGGCGAGACCCAGTACTTC. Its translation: CASSFGQGETQYF.

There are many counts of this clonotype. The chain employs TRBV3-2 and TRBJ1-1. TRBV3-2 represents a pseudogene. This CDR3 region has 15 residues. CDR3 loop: CASSTHLGGGTEAFF. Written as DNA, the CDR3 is TGTGCCAGCAGCACACACCTAGGGGGAGGGACTGAAGCTTTCTTT.

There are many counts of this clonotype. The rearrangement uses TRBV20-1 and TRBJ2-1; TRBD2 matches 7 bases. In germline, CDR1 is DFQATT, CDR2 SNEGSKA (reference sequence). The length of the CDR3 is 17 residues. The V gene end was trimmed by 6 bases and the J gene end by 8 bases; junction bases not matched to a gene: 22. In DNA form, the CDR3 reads TGCAGTGCGAGTTCCCCCATCTCTAGCGGAGGGAGGGATGAGCAGTTCTTC. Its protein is CSASSPISSGGRDEQFF.

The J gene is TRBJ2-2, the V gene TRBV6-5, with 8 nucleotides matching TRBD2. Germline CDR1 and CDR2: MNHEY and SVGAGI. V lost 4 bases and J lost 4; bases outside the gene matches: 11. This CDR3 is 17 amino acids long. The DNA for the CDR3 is TGTGCCAGCAGTTGGATTAGCGGGAAGGTGGGCACCGGGGAGCTGTTTTTT. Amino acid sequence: CASSWISGKVGTGELFF.

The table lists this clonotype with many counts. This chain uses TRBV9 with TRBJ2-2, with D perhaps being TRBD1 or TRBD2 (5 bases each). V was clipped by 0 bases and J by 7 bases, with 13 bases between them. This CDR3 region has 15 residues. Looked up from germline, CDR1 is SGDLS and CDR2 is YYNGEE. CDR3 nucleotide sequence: TGTGCCAGCAGCGTAGGTGATCGGGGCGACGGGGAGCTGTTTTTT. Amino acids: CASSVGDRGDGELFF.

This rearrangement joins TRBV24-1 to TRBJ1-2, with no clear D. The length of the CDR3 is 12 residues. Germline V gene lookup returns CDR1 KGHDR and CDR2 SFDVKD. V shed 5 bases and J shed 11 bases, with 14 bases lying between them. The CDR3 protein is CATSGRPGIYTF. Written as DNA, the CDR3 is TGTGCCACCAGTGGGCGACCAGGAATTTACACCTTC.

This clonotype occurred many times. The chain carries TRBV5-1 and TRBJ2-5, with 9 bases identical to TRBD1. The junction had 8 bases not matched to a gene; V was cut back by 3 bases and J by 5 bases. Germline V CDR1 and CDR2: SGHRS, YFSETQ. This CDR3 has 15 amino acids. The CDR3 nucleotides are TGCGCCAGCAGCTCATCCGGGACAGGGCTGGAGACCCAGTACTTC. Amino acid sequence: CASSSSGTGLETQYF.

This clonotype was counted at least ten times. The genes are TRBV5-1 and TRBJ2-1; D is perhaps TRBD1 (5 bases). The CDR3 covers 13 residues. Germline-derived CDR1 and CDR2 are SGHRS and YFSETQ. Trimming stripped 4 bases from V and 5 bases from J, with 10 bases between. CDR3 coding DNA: TGCGCCAGCAGCAAAACAGGTGACAATGAGCAGTTCTTC. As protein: CASSKTGDNEQFF. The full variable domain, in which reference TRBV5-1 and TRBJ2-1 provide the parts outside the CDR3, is KAGVTQTPRYLIKTRGQQVTLSCSPISGHRSVSWYQQTPGQGLQFLFEYFSETQRNKGNFPGRFSGRQFSNSRSEMNVSTLELGDSALYLCASSKTGDNEQFFGPGTRLTVL.

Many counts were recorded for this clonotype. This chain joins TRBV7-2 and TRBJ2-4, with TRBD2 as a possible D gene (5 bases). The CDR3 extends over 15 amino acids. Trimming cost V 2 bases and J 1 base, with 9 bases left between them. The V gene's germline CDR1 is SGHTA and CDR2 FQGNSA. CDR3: CASSLMRGAKNIQYF. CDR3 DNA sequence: TGTGCCAGCAGCTTAATGAGAGGGGCCAAAAACATTCAGTACTTC.

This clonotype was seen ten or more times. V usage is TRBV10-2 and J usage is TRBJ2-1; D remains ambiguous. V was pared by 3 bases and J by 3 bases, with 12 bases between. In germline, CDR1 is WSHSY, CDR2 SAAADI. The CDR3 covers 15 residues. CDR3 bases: TGCGCCAGCAGTGACGGGCGGAGTTACTACAATGAGCAGTTCTTC. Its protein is CASSDGRSYYNEQFF.

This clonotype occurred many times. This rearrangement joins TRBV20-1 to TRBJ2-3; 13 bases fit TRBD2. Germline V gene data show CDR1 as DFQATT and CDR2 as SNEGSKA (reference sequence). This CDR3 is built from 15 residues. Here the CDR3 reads CMGLAGSEGTDTQYF. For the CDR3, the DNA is TGCATGGGACTAGCGGGGTCAGAGGGCACAGATACGCAGTATTTT.

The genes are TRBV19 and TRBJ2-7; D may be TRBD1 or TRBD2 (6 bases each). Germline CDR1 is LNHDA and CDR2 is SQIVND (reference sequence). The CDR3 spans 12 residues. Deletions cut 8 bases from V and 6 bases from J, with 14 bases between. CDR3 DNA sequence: TGTGCCAGTTCCTGTGGAGGGGGCGAGCAGTACTTC. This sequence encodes CASSCGGGEQYF.

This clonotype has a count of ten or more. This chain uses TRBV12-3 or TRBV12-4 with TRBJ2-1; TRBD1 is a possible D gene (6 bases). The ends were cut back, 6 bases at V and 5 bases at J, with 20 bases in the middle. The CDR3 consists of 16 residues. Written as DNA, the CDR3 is TGTGCCAGCAGAATGCCCGGGGACACCATTAACAATGAGCAGTTCTTC. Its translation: CASRMPGDTINNEQFF.

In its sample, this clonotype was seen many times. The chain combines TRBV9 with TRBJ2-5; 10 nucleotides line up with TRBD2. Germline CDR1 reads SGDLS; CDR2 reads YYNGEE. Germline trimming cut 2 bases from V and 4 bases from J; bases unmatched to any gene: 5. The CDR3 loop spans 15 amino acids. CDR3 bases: TGTGCCAGCAGCGTCGGGGCTAGCGGGAGAGAGACCCAGTACTTC. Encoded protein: CASSVGASGRETQYF. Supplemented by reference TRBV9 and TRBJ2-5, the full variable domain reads DSGVTQTPKHLITATGQRVTLRCSPRSGDLSVYWYQQSLDQGLQFLIQYYNGEERAKGNILERFSAQQFPDLHSELNLSSLELGDSALYFCASSVGASGRETQYFGPGTRLLVL.

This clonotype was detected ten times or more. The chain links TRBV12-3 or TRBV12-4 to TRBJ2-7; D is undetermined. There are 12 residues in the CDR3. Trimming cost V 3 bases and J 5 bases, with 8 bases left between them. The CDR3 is CASSLNSNEQYF. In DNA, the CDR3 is TGTGCCAGCAGTTTGAACAGCAACGAGCAGTACTTC.

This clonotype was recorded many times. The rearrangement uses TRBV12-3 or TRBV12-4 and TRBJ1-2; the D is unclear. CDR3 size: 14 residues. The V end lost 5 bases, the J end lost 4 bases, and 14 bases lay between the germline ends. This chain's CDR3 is CASSHQLRSYGYTF. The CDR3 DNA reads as TGTGCCAGCAGTCACCAGTTGCGGAGCTATGGCTACACCTTC.

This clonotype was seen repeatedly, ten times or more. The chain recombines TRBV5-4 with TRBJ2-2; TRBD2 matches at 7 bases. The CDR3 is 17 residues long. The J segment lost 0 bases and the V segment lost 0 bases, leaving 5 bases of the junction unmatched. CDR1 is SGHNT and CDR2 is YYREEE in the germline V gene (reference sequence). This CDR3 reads CASSLGYAGANTGELFF. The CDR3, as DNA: TGTGCCAGCAGCTTGGGTTACGCGGGGGCGAACACCGGGGAGCTGTTTTTT.

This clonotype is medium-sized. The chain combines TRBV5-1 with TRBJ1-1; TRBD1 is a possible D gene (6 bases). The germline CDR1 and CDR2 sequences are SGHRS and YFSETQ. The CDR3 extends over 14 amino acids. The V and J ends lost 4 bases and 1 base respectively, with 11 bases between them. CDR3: CASSPLGQNTEAFF. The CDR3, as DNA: TGCGCCAGCAGCCCGTTGGGACAGAACACTGAAGCTTTCTTT.

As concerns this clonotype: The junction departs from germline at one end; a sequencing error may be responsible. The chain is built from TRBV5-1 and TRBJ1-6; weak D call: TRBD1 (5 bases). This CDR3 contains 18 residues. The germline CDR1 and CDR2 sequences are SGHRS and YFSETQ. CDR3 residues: CANSERVGGTQNNSHLHF. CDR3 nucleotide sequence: TGCGCCAACAGCGAACGTGTGGGGGGAACACAAAATAATTCACACCTCCACTTT.

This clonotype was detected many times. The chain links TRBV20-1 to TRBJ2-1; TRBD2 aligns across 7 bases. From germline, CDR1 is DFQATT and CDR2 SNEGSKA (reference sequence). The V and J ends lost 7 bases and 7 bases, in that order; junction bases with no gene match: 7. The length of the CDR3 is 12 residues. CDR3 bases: TGCAGTGTAGGTAGCGGGTCTAATGAGCAGTTCTTC. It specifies CSVGSGSNEQFF.

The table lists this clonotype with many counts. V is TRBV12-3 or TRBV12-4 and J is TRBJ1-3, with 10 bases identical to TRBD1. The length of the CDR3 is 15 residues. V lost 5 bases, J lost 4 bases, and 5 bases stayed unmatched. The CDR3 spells CASSRTGGQGNTIYF. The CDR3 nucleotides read TGTGCCAGCAGTCGGACAGGGGGTCAGGGAAACACCATATATTTT.